These T cell receptor beta chains were read from a single sample in a study of shared clonotypes between healthy human individuals. Sequencing used immunoSEQ multiplex PCR; TCRdb keeps in-frame clones, though not all of them. The repertoire holds about 2.2 million clones, with 85% to 95% as singletons. The sample comprised naive CD8+ T cells from PBMCs. All receptors derive from a young man in good health. Some clones in this sample may be carry-over from other donors' samples. Each CDR3 is given with its conserved first and last residue. A D gene is named only where the DNA matches it firmly. Not every row has a clone size; where given, it reads once, few, many or a size class.

cdr3_nt,cdr3_aa,j_call,d_call,clone_size,v_call,cdr3_length
TGTGCCAGCAGTTGGGCAGGGGAAACCGGGGAGCTGTTTTTT,CASSWAGETGELFF,TRBJ2-2,NA,few,TRBV6-6,14
TGTGCCAGCAGTCCTGACAGTCCGAACACCGGGGAGCTGTTTTTT,CASSPDSPNTGELFF,TRBJ2-2,NA,NA,TRBV28,15
TGTGCCAGCAGCGTCATCTCGGCGGGATCAGAGCAGTTCTTC,CASSVISAGSEQFF,TRBJ2-1,NA,NA,TRBV5-4,14
TGTGCCAGCAGCGTAGGAGCTAGCGGGAGGGGGGGAAGTGAGCAGTACTTC,CASSVGASGRGGSEQYF,TRBJ2-7,TRBD2,NA,TRBV9,17
TGTGCCATCACGGGTGGCAGGGGGAGCAATCAGCCCCAGCATTTT,CAITGGRGSNQPQHF,TRBJ1-5,TRBD1,NA,TRBV19,15
TGTGCCAGCAGGGGACTACCAGATTGGGGTAGCACAGATACGCAGTATTTT,CASRGLPDWGSTDTQYF,TRBJ2-3,TRBD2,NA,TRBV5-4,17
TGTGCCAGCAGTTACTCGGCGGGGCGGTCCGGGGAGCTGTTTTTT,CASSYSAGRSGELFF,TRBJ2-2,NA,once,TRBV6-5,15
TGCGCCAGCAGCCCCACAACAGGACAGGGTAACACTGAAGCTTTCTTT,CASSPTTGQGNTEAFF,TRBJ1-1,TRBD1,NA,TRBV5-1,16
TGTGCCAGTAGGGACTTGAGGGCTGAAGCTTTCTTT,CASRDLRAEAFF,TRBJ1-1,NA,NA,TRBV19,12
TGTGCCAGCAGCAGGGACAGATTGGACTCCTACGAGCAGTACTTC,CASSRDRLDSYEQYF,TRBJ2-7,TRBD1,NA,TRBV5-8,15
TGCGCCAGCAGCCCAGGGGCGGGGGTAAATCAGCCCCAGCATTTT,CASSPGAGVNQPQHF,TRBJ1-5,NA,NA,TRBV4-1,15
TGCGCCAGCAGCCAAGGCCCGGGGATACTCTACAATGAGCAGTTCTTC,CASSQGPGILYNEQFF,TRBJ2-1,NA,NA,TRBV4-1,16
TGTGCCGCCCTCACAGATACGCAGTATTTT,CAALTDTQYF,TRBJ2-3,NA,NA,TRBV6-1,10
TGTGCCAGCAGTGAAATTGGGACAGCCTTCTACGAGCAGTACTTC,CASSEIGTAFYEQYF,TRBJ2-7,TRBD1,NA,TRBV6-1,15
TGTGCCAGCAGTGTGGCTCGAACAGGATACTATGAGCAGTTCTTC,CASSVARTGYYEQFF,TRBJ2-1,NA,NA,TRBV27,15
TGCGCCAGCAGCTCCTTTCGGACAGGGGTGAACAATGAGCAGTTCTTC,CASSSFRTGVNNEQFF,TRBJ2-1,TRBD1,NA,TRBV5-1,16
TGTGCCAGTAGTACGGACAGGGGCATAGACAATGAGCAGTTCTTC,CASSTDRGIDNEQFF,TRBJ2-1,TRBD1,NA,TRBV19,15
TGTGCCAGTAGTATAGTCAGGTTTGGACCTCACTCTGGGGCCAACGTCCTGACTTTC,CASSIVRFGPHSGANVLTF,TRBJ2-6,NA,once,TRBV19,19
TGTGCCAGCTCAATAGCGGGAGGAGTCTACGAGCAGTACTTC,CASSIAGGVYEQYF,TRBJ2-7,TRBD2,NA,TRBV5-6,14
TGTGCCAGCAGTCTAGGGGTTCCCAACACAGATACGCAGTATTTT,CASSLGVPNTDTQYF,TRBJ2-3,NA,NA,TRBV28,15
TGCGCCAGCAGCCAAGGAGCGGGACGCAGGGAGACCCAGTACTTC,CASSQGAGRRETQYF,TRBJ2-5,TRBD2,NA,TRBV4-3,15
TGTGCCAGTAGTATGGGATTACTAGCGGGAGGGCCCGTCGACAATGAGCAGTTCTTC,CASSMGLLAGGPVDNEQFF,TRBJ2-1,TRBD2,NA,TRBV19,19
TGTGCCAGCAGCTTGGGGGGACTAGCGGGAAGCGAGCAGTACTTC,CASSLGGLAGSEQYF,TRBJ2-7,TRBD2,NA,TRBV7-8,15